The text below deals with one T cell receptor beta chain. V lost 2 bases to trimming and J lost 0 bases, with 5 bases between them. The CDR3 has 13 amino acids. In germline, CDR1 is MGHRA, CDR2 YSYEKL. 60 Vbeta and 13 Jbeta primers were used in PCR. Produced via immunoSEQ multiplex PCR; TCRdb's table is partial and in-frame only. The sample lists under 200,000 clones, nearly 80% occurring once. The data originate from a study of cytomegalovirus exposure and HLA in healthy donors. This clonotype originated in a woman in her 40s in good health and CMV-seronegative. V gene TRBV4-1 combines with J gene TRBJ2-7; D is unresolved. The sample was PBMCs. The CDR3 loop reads CASSQPFSYEQYF. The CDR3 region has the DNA TGCGCCAGCAGCCAACCATTCTCCTACGAGCAGTACTTC.